A selection of T cell receptor beta chains follows, all from one sample in a study of T cell responses to AZD1222 COVID-19 vaccine. TCRdb keeps only in-frame clones here, not all; method: immunoSEQ multiplex PCR. The data contain 100,000 to 110,000 clones, around 90% of them singletons. The input for sequencing was peripheral blood, taken on day 0 of AZD1222 vaccination. The receptors derive from an adult in good health. CDR3s include the opening cysteine and the closing phenylalanine or tryptophan. Fields, in order: D gene, J gene, clone size, V gene, CDR3 DNA, CDR3 protein. The D gene is left open where the match is weak. Clone sizes are given selectively: once, few, many, or a class where the clone is expanded.

. | TRBJ1-1 | . | TRBV6-5 | TGTGCCAGCAGTTACTCCCTACAACAGGGATGGAAAGCTTTCTTT | CASSYSLQQGWKAFF
TRBD2 | TRBJ2-1 | . | TRBV13 | TGTGCCAGCAGCTTAGGCCCGCGGGAGAATGAGCAGTTCTTC | CASSLGPRENEQFF
. | TRBJ2-5 | . | TRBV4-2 | TGTGCCAGCAGCCAAGAATCGGGGAAGGGAGTCGCCCAGTACTTC | CASSQESGKGVAQYF
. | TRBJ1-1 | . | TRBV2 | TGTGCCAGCAGTAGACAGACTGAAGCTTTCTTT | CASSRQTEAFF
. | TRBJ1-1 | . | TRBV18 | TGTGCCAGCTCACGGACGGACGCAACTGAAGCTTTCTTT | CASSRTDATEAFF
. | TRBJ1-2 | . | TRBV20-1 | TGCAGTAGGAATGTTGGAAATGGCTACACCTTC | CSRNVGNGYTF
. | TRBJ2-7 | few | TRBV11-3 | TGTGCCAGCAGCCCTGGACAGAACTACGAGCAGTACTTC | CASSPGQNYEQYF
TRBD1 | TRBJ1-2 | . | TRBV29-1 | TGCAGCGTCGCGCCAGGGGGGGAAGGCTATGGCTACACCTTC | CSVAPGGEGYGYTF
. | TRBJ2-7 | . | TRBV7-2 | TGTGGCAGCGCTAGGGGGGATAACGCACCCTACGAGCAGTACTTC | CGSARGDNAPYEQYF
TRBD1 | TRBJ1-3 | . | TRBV6-1 | TGTGCCAGCAGTGTTGAGACAGGGCGCTCTGGAAACACCATATATTTT | CASSVETGRSGNTIYF
. | TRBJ1-1 | . | TRBV21-1 | TGTGCCAGCAGCAATAGAACAGGGGCGGGGAACACTGAAGCTTTCTTT | CASSNRTGAGNTEAFF
. | TRBJ2-4 | . | TRBV7-9 | TGTGCCAGCAGCAATGAGGAGGTGGGCAAAAACATTCAGTACTTC | CASSNEEVGKNIQYF
TRBD2 | TRBJ2-1 | . | TRBV2 | TGTGCCAGCAGCAGGACTAGCGGTGAGCAGTTCTTC | CASSRTSGEQFF
. | TRBJ1-1 | . | TRBV15 | TGTGCCACCAGCAGGATAGACAGGAGCACTGAAGCTTTCTTT | CATSRIDRSTEAFF
TRBD1 | TRBJ2-3 | . | TRBV9 | TGTGCCAGCAGCGTAGCCGGGACAGGTAGCACAGATACGCAGTATTTT | CASSVAGTGSTDTQYF
. | TRBJ1-6 | . | TRBV5-1 | TGCGCCAGCAGCCCGGGACAAAACGGTTCACCCCTCCACTTT | CASSPGQNGSPLHF
. | TRBJ2-7 | . | TRBV7-9 | TGTGCCAGCAGCTCGACAGGCTCCTACGAGCAGTACTTC | CASSSTGSYEQYF
. | TRBJ2-3 | . | TRBV5-4 | TGTGCCAGCAGCGCCCTGAGAGTAGGGGTCACAGATACGCAGTATTTT | CASSALRVGVTDTQYF
. | TRBJ1-4 | . | TRBV2 | TGTGCCAGCATAGACGAGTCAACAACTAATGAAAAACTGTTTTTT | CASIDESTTNEKLFF
. | TRBJ2-1 | . | TRBV7-6 | TGTGCCAGCAGCCCCCGGGAAGCTCAACAGGATGAGCAGTTCTTC | CASSPREAQQDEQFF
. | TRBJ2-7 | . | TRBV6-5 | TGTGCCAGCAGCGATAGCGGCCCCTTATCGGACGAGCAGTACTTC | CASSDSGPLSDEQYF
. | TRBJ2-1 | . | TRBV24-1 | TGTGCCACCAGTGAGTCTGGATTGCAGTTCTTC | CATSESGLQFF
. | TRBJ2-5 | . | TRBV7-3 | TGTGCCAGCAGCTTACGGAGGGAAGAGACCCAGTACTTC | CASSLRREETQYF
. | TRBJ2-7 | . | TRBV30 | TGTGCCCCAAACTCATCCGCCGAGCAGTACTTC | CAPNSSAEQYF